Presented here are 30 T cell receptor beta chains from one specimen sequenced in a study of T cell responses to AZD1222 COVID-19 vaccine. Clones were read by immunoSEQ multiplex PCR, and TCRdb kept only the in-frame ones, dropping some. The table lists 150,000 or so clones, under 95% of them singletons. The sample was peripheral blood, taken 28 days after the second AZD1222 dose. These receptors originate from an adult who received the AZD1222 COVID-19 vaccine.

The V call is TRBV5-1, the J call TRBJ1-2; 9 nucleotides match TRBD1. Looked up from germline, CDR1 is SGHRS and CDR2 is YFSETQ. The V gene end was trimmed by 2 bases and the J gene end by 1 base; junction bases not matched to a gene: 21. The CDR3 is 21 residues long. CDR3 bases: TGCGCCAGCAGCTTAGACCACCCCAGGGACAGGGTGCGGACAGTTAACTATGGCTACACCTTC. Its protein product is CASSLDHPRDRVRTVNYGYTF.

The V gene is TRBV12-3 or TRBV12-4, the J gene TRBJ2-5; 8 bases are shared with TRBD1. Trimming took 1 base from V and 5 from J; bases not matched to a gene: 0. The CDR3 sequence is 13 residues long. The CDR3 DNA is TGTGCCAGCAGTTTAGGACAGGGGGAGACCCAGTACTTC. It is translated as CASSLGQGETQYF.

The chain carries TRBV6-5 and TRBJ1-2; D ambiguous. The CDR3 loop spans 13 amino acids. Per the germline V gene, CDR1 is MNHEY and CDR2 is SVGAGI. Trimming took 6 bases from V and 0 from J, leaving 8 bases between them. The CDR3 sequence: CASRQTTNYGYTF. CDR3 coding DNA: TGTGCCAGCAGACAGACTACTAACTATGGCTACACCTTC.

The sample holds a few counts of this clone. The gene calls are TRBV29-1 and TRBJ1-2; 8 bases agree with TRBD1. V lost 4 bases, J lost 8 bases, and 9 bases stayed unmatched. This CDR3 has 13 amino acids. The V gene's germline CDR1 is SQVTM and CDR2 ANQGSEA. CDR3 protein: CSVAGRGRIGYTF. The DNA for the CDR3 is TGCAGCGTTGCGGGCAGGGGGCGTATAGGCTACACCTTC.

The gene calls are TRBV5-1 and TRBJ2-3, with 9 bases matching TRBD1. The CDR3 consists of 15 residues. Trimming took 1 base from V and 3 from J; bases not matched to a gene: 3. Germline-derived CDR1 and CDR2 are SGHRS and YFSETQ. This CDR3 reads CASSLRDRATDTQYF. CDR3 sequence (DNA): TGCGCCAGCAGCTTGAGGGACAGGGCGACAGATACGCAGTATTTT.

The chain is built from TRBV3-1 (or the pseudogene TRBV3-2) and TRBJ2-6, with TRBD1 matching over 8 bases. CDR1 is LGHDT, CDR2 YNNKEL, per germline (reference sequence). CDR3 length equals 17 residues. The J segment lost 3 bases and the V segment lost 5 bases, leaving 9 bases of the junction unmatched. As DNA, the CDR3 is TGTGCCAGCAGCAGGGGGACAGGATATTTTGGGGCCAACGTCCTGACTTTC. This encodes CASSRGTGYFGANVLTF.

In its sample, this clone was seen a few times. The chain carries TRBV4-1 and TRBJ2-3, with 10 bases aligning to TRBD2. The CDR3 sequence is 19 residues long. J lost 1 base, V lost 1 base, and 11 bases had no gene match. CDR1 MGHRA and CDR2 YSYEKL come from the germline V gene. The CDR3, as DNA: TGCGCCAGCAGCCAAGTCTTTAGCGGGAGGCTACGGGGCACAGATACGCAGTATTTT. It codes for CASSQVFSGRLRGTDTQYF.

The rearrangement joins TRBV27 to TRBJ1-4; TRBD1 might be the D (5 bases). The CDR3 is 16 residues long. Deletions cut 4 bases from V and 0 bases from J, with 12 bases between. CDR1 is MNHEY, CDR2 SMNVEV, per germline (reference sequence). The CDR3 DNA reads TGTGCCAGCAGTTCTGTCACAGGCCCAACTAATGAAAAACTGTTTTTT. Translated, it gives CASSSVTGPTNEKLFF.

V and J are TRBV30 and TRBJ2-1; possibly TRBD2 for D (5 bases). This CDR3 region has 14 residues. Trimming removed 7 bases from V and 2 bases from J, with 15 bases in between. Germline CDR1 is GTSNPN and CDR2 is SVGIG (reference sequence). In nucleotides, the CDR3 is TGTGCCTCACGGGGTGATATGACCTACAATGAGCAGTTCTTC. Translation gives CASRGDMTYNEQFF.

This chain uses TRBV6-2 or TRBV6-3 with TRBJ2-6; D is unresolved. This CDR3 has 16 residues. Trimming removed 6 bases from V and 0 bases from J, with 12 bases in between. Per germline, CDR1 MNHEY and CDR2 SVGEGT. The CDR3 region has the DNA TGTGCCAGCAGCCCCTGGCCCTTCTCTGGGGCCAACGTCCTGACTTTC. Amino acid sequence: CASSPWPFSGANVLTF.

The V and J genes are TRBV25-1 and TRBJ1-6, with D unclear. There are 14 residues in the CDR3. V was shortened by 8 bases and J by 2 bases, with 10 bases between the two germline ends. Germline V gene lookup returns CDR1 MGHDK and CDR2 SYGVNS. CDR3 DNA sequence: TGTGCCAGCCAGCGACTGACCTATAATTCACCCCTCCACTTT. Translating it yields CASQRLTYNSPLHF.

The chain uses TRBV19 and TRBJ1-1; D is unclear. The CDR3 loop spans 13 amino acids. From germline, CDR1 is LNHDA and CDR2 SQIVND (reference sequence). Trimming stripped 3 bases from V and 2 bases from J, with 7 bases between. In DNA, the CDR3 is TGTGCCAGTAGTATTGCGGCCAACACTGAAGCTTTCTTT. Protein sequence: CASSIAANTEAFF.

V is TRBV27 and J is TRBJ1-2; D is unclear. V lost 2 bases and J 1 base, leaving 8 bases between the germline ends. This CDR3 comprises 14 residues. Germline V gene lookup returns CDR1 MNHEY and CDR2 SMNVEV (reference sequence). This CDR3 reads CASSLRRSNYGYTF. The CDR3, as DNA: TGTGCCAGCAGTTTACGTAGGAGTAACTATGGCTACACCTTC.

The CDR3 nucleotides read TGTGCCAGCAGTGAACTAGCGGGAGGGCCAGATACGCAGTATTTT. Amino acid sequence: CASSELAGGPDTQYF. The chain combines TRBV2 with TRBJ2-3; 12 nucleotides agree with TRBD2. Germline values: CDR1 SNHLY, CDR2 FYNNEI. The CDR3 runs 15 residues. V lost 2 bases, J lost 4 bases, and 1 base stayed unmatched.

The chain joins TRBV18 to TRBJ1-1; D not resolved. CDR1 is KGHSH and CDR2 is LQKENI in the germline V gene. CDR3 size: 14 residues. V lost 5 bases, J lost 5 bases, and 15 bases lay in between. CDR3 amino acids: CASSKAMGGTEAFF. The CDR3 region has the DNA TGTGCCAGCTCAAAAGCAATGGGCGGGACTGAAGCTTTCTTT.

The chain carries TRBV9 and TRBJ1-6, with 9 bases identical to TRBD1. Germline V gives CDR1 SGDLS, CDR2 YYNGEE. V shed 0 bases and J 8 bases; nucleotides not matched to a gene: 9. The CDR3 runs to 17 residues. CDR3 bases: TGTGCCAGCAGCGTAGCTTGGACGGGACAGGGCCATTCACCCCTCCACTTT. It encodes CASSVAWTGQGHSPLHF.

The chain recombines TRBV28 with TRBJ2-7; D could derive from TRBD1 or TRBD2 (5 bases each). Looked up from germline, CDR1 is MDHEN and CDR2 is SYDVKM. The V end was cut by 5 bases, the J end by 5 bases, with 10 bases between. The CDR3 runs 12 residues. The CDR3 sequence is CASSPTGHEQYF. The CDR3 DNA sequence: TGTGCCAGCAGTCCAACGGGGCACGAGCAGTACTTC. Looking up the rest from reference TRBV28 and TRBJ2-7 gives the full variable domain: DVKVTQSSRYLVKRTGEKVFLECVQDMDHENMFWYRQDPGLGLRLIYFSYDVKMKEKGDIPEGYSVSREKKERFSLILESASTNQTSMYLCASSPTGHEQYFGPGTRLTVT.

In nucleotides, the CDR3 is TGCGCCAGCAGCTTCTCGCGGGAGTCTGAGCAGTTCTTC. The encoded protein is CASSFSRESEQFF. The V call is TRBV5-1, the J call TRBJ2-1; 7 bases map to TRBD2. Germline-derived CDR1 and CDR2 are SGHRS and YFSETQ. With V trimmed by 2 bases and J by 9 bases, 5 bases remained unmatched. The CDR3 consists of 13 residues.

This clone was detected only once. The chain recombines TRBV19 with TRBJ2-1; the D gene is possibly TRBD1 (8 bases). The CDR3 has 17 amino acids. V was cut by 5 bases and J by 2 bases, with 19 bases left in between. Germline CDR1 and CDR2: LNHDA and SQIVND (reference sequence). CDR3 coding DNA: TGTGCCAGTAGTCCCCTGCGGACAGGGACTACCTACAATGAGCAGTTCTTC. Encoded protein: CASSPLRTGTTYNEQFF.

J is TRBJ1-3 and V is TRBV6-5; D is unclear. Germline CDR1 MNHEY, CDR2 SVGAGI. CDR3 length: 13 amino acids. V was cut by 5 bases and J by 2 bases, with 7 bases left in between. The CDR3 is CASSRQAGNTIYF. CDR3 in DNA: TGTGCCAGCAGTCGACAAGCTGGAAACACCATATATTTT.

This chain joins TRBV28 and TRBJ2-3; D call uncertain. This CDR3 is 15 amino acids long. CDR1 and CDR2 (germline): MDHEN, SYDVKM. The V end was cut by 4 bases, the J end by 1 base, with 12 bases between. CDR3 sequence: CASSSPSPGTDTQYF. DNA of the CDR3: TGTGCCAGCAGTTCGCCCAGCCCCGGCACAGATACGCAGTATTTT.

CDR3 sequence (DNA): TGTGCCAGCAGCTCAGGGGTCTCAGCTAGGGAACCCTATGGCTACACCTTC. This codes for CASSSGVSAREPYGYTF. The chain is built from TRBV7-2 and TRBJ1-2, with D possibly being TRBD1 (6 bases). Germline V gene data show CDR1 as SGHTA and CDR2 as FQGNSA. The CDR3 length is 17 residues. V dropped 4 bases and J dropped 4 bases, with 22 bases sitting between them.

The chain's CDR3 is CASSLARPGSSNQPQHF. The CDR3 nucleotides read TGTGCCAGCAGCTTAGCCAGGCCAGGAAGCAGCAATCAGCCCCAGCATTTT. The chain carries TRBV7-8 and TRBJ1-5, with D unresolved. This CDR3 is 17 amino acids long. Germline values: CDR1 SGHVS, CDR2 FQNEAQ. The germline V and J ends were trimmed by 0 bases and 1 base, with 13 bases remaining between them.

This chain joins TRBV2 and TRBJ2-1; a weak D match, TRBD2 (5 bases). Germline assignment: CDR1 SNHLY and CDR2 FYNNEI. V was cut by 7 bases and J by 0 bases, with 10 bases left in between. CDR3 length equals 14 residues. CDR3 sequence (DNA): TGTGCCAGCATCCGTGGGAGCTCCTACAATGAGCAGTTCTTC. Translation gives CASIRGSSYNEQFF.

V and J are TRBV28 and TRBJ1-1; 7 nucleotides align to TRBD1. Losses at the gene ends were 2 bases for V and 3 bases for J; bases not matched to a gene: 3. The CDR3 length is 14 residues. Germline V CDR1 and CDR2: MDHEN, SYDVKM. CDR3 coding DNA: TGTGCCAGCAGTTTAGACAGGGAGGACACTGAAGCTTTCTTT. The encoded protein is CASSLDREDTEAFF.

The chain recombines TRBV5-1 with TRBJ2-7; 8 bases align to TRBD1. The CDR3 has 17 residues. V lost 4 bases to trimming and J lost 7 bases; unmatched junction nucleotides: 19. CDR1 is SGHRS, CDR2 YFSETQ, per germline. The CDR3 loop reads CASSKMTGVGRPWEQYF. The CDR3 bases are TGCGCCAGCAGCAAAATGACAGGGGTGGGTAGGCCTTGGGAGCAGTACTTC.

V is TRBV3-1 (or the pseudogene TRBV3-2) and J is TRBJ2-6; TRBD1 matches at 9 bases. V lost 5 bases and J lost 3; bases outside the gene matches: 5. This CDR3 comprises 16 residues. Germline V CDR1 and CDR2: LGHDT, YNNKEL (reference sequence). The CDR3 protein is CASSSYRGLGANVLTF. The CDR3 DNA reads TGTGCCAGCAGCTCTTACAGGGGGCTTGGGGCCAACGTCCTGACTTTC.

A remark on this clone: An end of the junction does not agree with germline; a read error may underlie this. The J gene is TRBJ1-5, the V gene TRBV5-5; D remains ambiguous. Per germline, CDR1 SGHKS and CDR2 YYEKEE (reference sequence). This CDR3 spans 14 amino acids. CDR3 coding DNA: TGTGCCAGCAGCTTGGAGAACCCCCCTCAGGCCCAGCATTTT. This gives the protein CASSLENPPQAQHF.

The CDR3 protein is CASSEWDKYQPQHF. The CDR3 DNA reads TGTGCCAGCAGTGAATGGGACAAATATCAGCCCCAGCATTTT. The V call is TRBV6-1, the J call TRBJ1-5; perhaps TRBD1 as D (6 bases). This CDR3 has 14 amino acids. Trimming left V 2 bases short and J 5 bases short, with 10 bases between. Germline lookup yields CDR1 MNHNS and CDR2 SASEGT.

The V gene is TRBV30, the J gene TRBJ1-4; no definite D call. The ends were cut back, 2 bases at V and 7 bases at J, with 11 bases in the middle. Germline V lookup: CDR1 GTSNPN, CDR2 SVGIG (reference sequence). The CDR3 covers 13 residues. CDR3 coding DNA: TGTGCCTGGAGTCTGGACGATTTTGAAAAACTGTTTTTT. Encoded protein: CAWSLDDFEKLFF.